Reported below is one T cell receptor (beta chain). This sample was taken from a study of shared clonotypes between healthy human individuals. The repertoire was sequenced with immunoSEQ multiplex PCR; TCRdb's copy has only in-frame clones and lacks some. The sample holds over a million clones; roughly 97% are singletons and the top ten take roughly 1.2%. The sample consisted of naive CD4+ T cells sorted from blood. This sample's subset: CD45RA+ positively selected. The sequence was collected from a man between 25 and 39 years old in good health.

The CDR3 DNA reads TGTGCCAGCAGTTTATTAGCGGTTTACGGGACCCAGTACTTC. Protein product: CASSLLAVYGTQYF. The rearrangement joins TRBV28 to TRBJ2-5; possibly TRBD2 for D (6 bases). Germline V gives CDR1 MDHEN, CDR2 SYDVKM. V was trimmed by 1 base and J by 7 bases, leaving 13 bases between them. CDR3 length equals 14 residues.